The 20 T cell receptor beta chains in this list originate from one sample, sequenced in a study of blood T cell repertoires in COVID-19. Method: immunoSEQ multiplex PCR; TCRdb's copy keeps in-frame clones and lacks some. The data show fewer than 150,000 clones, roughly four fifths seen once. Sequencing was done on a sample of peripheral blood. These TCRs come from a woman older than 75 in a cohort sampled during active or convalescent COVID-19.

The chain has TRBV18 and TRBJ2-1; 9 nucleotides agree with TRBD1. The CDR3 runs 15 residues. The V and J ends lost 9 bases and 7 bases, in that order; junction bases with no gene match: 13. Germline values: CDR1 KGHSH, CDR2 LQKENI. The CDR3 DNA sequence: TGTGCCAGTCGGGGTACAGGGGGCAAGGGGAATGAGCAGTTCTTC. It codes for CASRGTGGKGNEQFF.

The chain has TRBV5-1 and TRBJ1-1; D ambiguous. V was cut by 1 base and J by 1 base, with 8 bases left in between. Per germline, CDR1 SGHRS and CDR2 YFSETQ. The CDR3 spans 14 residues. The CDR3 reads CASSLLAANTEAFF. Here the CDR3 DNA reads TGCGCCAGCAGCTTGTTAGCAGCGAACACTGAAGCTTTCTTT.

This rearrangement joins TRBV4-2 to TRBJ2-2; the match to TRBD2 covers 9 bases. The CDR3 runs 16 residues. Germline V lookup: CDR1 LGHNA, CDR2 YNFKEQ. J lost 1 base, V lost 5 bases, and 5 bases had no gene match. This CDR3 reads CASSYLAGENTGELFF. CDR3 bases: TGTGCCAGCAGCTACTTAGCGGGGGAGAACACCGGGGAGCTGTTTTTT.

The V and J genes are TRBV7-6 and TRBJ2-1; perhaps TRBD2 as D (6 bases). V lost 1 base and J 1 base, leaving 8 bases between the germline ends. The germline V gene encodes CDR1 SGHVS and CDR2 FNYEAQ. The CDR3 runs 15 residues. The CDR3 region has the DNA TGTGCCAGCAGCTTAGTGACTAGTTCCTACAATGAGCAGTTCTTC. Its protein is CASSLVTSSYNEQFF.

This sequence joins TRBV30 and TRBJ2-3; 14 nucleotides agree with TRBD2. The CDR3 consists of 15 residues. The ends lost 1 base at V and 7 bases at J; junction bases unmatched: 4. Germline CDR1 is GTSNPN and CDR2 is SVGIG (reference sequence). The CDR3 DNA is TGTGCCTGGAGTGGGAGACTAGCGGGGGGGAATACGCAGTATTTT. Its translation: CAWSGRLAGGNTQYF.

This clone appeared once. The chain has TRBV2 and TRBJ1-5, with 7 bases aligning to TRBD1. Germline V lookup: CDR1 SNHLY, CDR2 FYNNEI. The CDR3 spans 14 residues. V was pared by 5 bases and J by 7 bases, with 8 bases of the junction left unmatched. CDR3: CASSPTGDTQPQHF. The CDR3 DNA reads TGTGCCAGCAGTCCTACAGGGGACACCCAGCCCCAGCATTTT.

The V call is TRBV20-1, the J call TRBJ1-1; D may be TRBD1 (5 bases). Trimming stripped 6 bases from V and 3 bases from J, with 8 bases between. Germline values: CDR1 DFQATT, CDR2 SNEGSKA (reference sequence). This CDR3 region has 11 residues. The chain's CDR3 is CSAWGDTEAFF. In DNA form, the CDR3 reads TGCAGTGCCTGGGGGGACACTGAAGCTTTCTTT.

CDR3 DNA: TGTGCCAGCAGCTCCCCAATAGCGGGAGACTCCTACGAGCAGTACGTC. This translates into CASSSPIAGDSYEQYV. The chain is built from TRBV11-2 and TRBJ2-7; TRBD2 agrees at 9 bases. The germline gives CDR1 SGHAT, CDR2 FQNNGV. The CDR3 spans 16 residues. After removal of 4 bases from V and 0 bases from J, the junction contained 7 bases not matched to a gene.

The chain uses TRBV5-4 and TRBJ2-5; 11 positions agree with TRBD1. The V segment lost 0 bases and the J segment 1 base; nucleotides outside the gene matches: 8. CDR1 is SGHNT, CDR2 YYREEE, per germline (reference sequence). This CDR3 has 18 residues. CDR3 region: CASSLGTGGPHTQETQYF. CDR3 bases: TGTGCCAGCAGCTTGGGGACAGGGGGCCCTCATACCCAAGAGACCCAGTACTTC.

This chain joins TRBV5-1 and TRBJ2-1, with 12 bases that match TRBD2. The CDR3 covers 15 residues. Germline V lookup: CDR1 SGHRS, CDR2 YFSETQ. V dropped 5 bases and J dropped 6; count of bases not matched to a gene: 6. The CDR3 DNA reads TGCGCCAGCAGTCCTACTAGCGGGGGGCCCAATGAGCAGTTCTTC. Translated: CASSPTSGGPNEQFF.

The chain joins TRBV4-2 to TRBJ1-4; TRBD1 might be the D (5 bases). The CDR3 totals 14 residues. Germline V CDR1 and CDR2: LGHNA, YNFKEQ. V lost 0 bases, J lost 7 bases, and 9 bases lay in between. CDR3 in DNA: TGTGCCAGCAGCCAAGATTGGGGGGGTGAAAAACTGTTTTTT. Its protein product is CASSQDWGGEKLFF.

The CDR3 reads CASSVDGRGGISPLHF. DNA of the CDR3: TGTGCCAGCAGCGTAGATGGACGCGGAGGTATTTCACCCCTCCACTTT. The chain links TRBV9 to TRBJ1-6; the D is unclear. The CDR3 runs to 16 residues. From germline, CDR1 is SGDLS and CDR2 YYNGEE. Between the trimmed V and J ends, which lost 0 bases and 9 bases, there was a span of 16 bases.

The chain couples TRBV5-1 to TRBJ1-4; TRBD1 might be the D (6 bases). CDR1 SGHRS and CDR2 YFSETQ come from the germline V gene. V was cut by 2 bases and J by 4 bases, with 18 bases left in between. The CDR3 covers 17 residues. The CDR3 DNA is TGCGCCAGCAGCTTAGAAGACCCGACAGGCATTAATGAAAAACTGTTTTTT. This codes for CASSLEDPTGINEKLFF.

The chain links TRBV9 to TRBJ1-1; D gene ambiguous. Trimming pared 6 bases from V and 5 bases from J, leaving 17 bases between. The V gene's germline CDR1 is SGDLS and CDR2 YYNGEE. This CDR3 has 14 amino acids. Written as DNA, the CDR3 is TGTGCCAGCAACAGATGGGGAGGAGGGACTGAAGCTTTCTTT. Protein product: CASNRWGGGTEAFF.

The rearrangement joins TRBV7-6 to TRBJ2-5; D is undetermined. Germline V gene lookup returns CDR1 SGHVS and CDR2 FNYEAQ. The CDR3 loop spans 13 amino acids. V was pared by 4 bases and J by 1 base, with 7 bases between. The CDR3 DNA follows: TGTGCCAGCAGCTACACATTCCAAGAGACCCAGTACTTC. This translates into CASSYTFQETQYF.

This sequence joins TRBV7-9 and TRBJ1-1; D ambiguous. The V end was cut by 5 bases, the J end by 6 bases, with 16 bases between. Per germline, CDR1 SEHNR and CDR2 FQNEAQ (reference sequence). The CDR3 spans 14 residues. The CDR3 region is CASSHSIEQPEAFF. CDR3 in DNA: TGTGCCAGCAGCCACTCGATTGAACAGCCTGAAGCTTTCTTT.

This clone was observed a handful of times. The rearrangement links TRBV7-3 to TRBJ1-2, with unresolved D. This CDR3 comprises 13 residues. Trimming stripped 3 bases from V and 2 bases from J, with 7 bases between. CDR1 SGHTA and CDR2 FQGTGA come from the germline V gene. The CDR3 here is CASSLGGNYGYTF. DNA of the CDR3: TGTGCCAGCAGCTTGGGAGGAAACTATGGCTACACCTTC.

The chain uses TRBV6-5 and TRBJ1-1; 7 bases agree with TRBD1. The J segment lost 2 bases and the V segment lost 6 bases, leaving 9 bases of the junction unmatched. The V gene's germline CDR1 is MNHEY and CDR2 SVGAGI. This CDR3 is 15 amino acids long. The CDR3 is CASSPGTAANTEAFF. Here the CDR3 DNA reads TGTGCCAGCAGCCCCGGGACAGCCGCTAACACTGAAGCTTTCTTT.

This clone was picked up a small number of times. This chain joins TRBV5-4 and TRBJ2-5, with TRBD2 matching 9 bases. CDR1 SGHNT and CDR2 YYREEE come from the germline V gene (reference sequence). The CDR3 covers 19 residues. V lost 4 bases to trimming and J lost 4 bases; unmatched junction nucleotides: 20. CDR3 amino acids: CASSPGGGGGAFQGETQYF. Written as DNA, the CDR3 is TGTGCCAGCAGCCCCGGCGGGGGCGGGGGGGCATTCCAGGGAGAGACCCAGTACTTC.

V usage is TRBV5-1 and J usage is TRBJ2-1, with D perhaps TRBD1 (5 bases). There are 16 residues in the CDR3. V was clipped by 3 bases and J by 8 bases, with 21 bases between them. Germline-derived CDR1 and CDR2 are SGHRS and YFSETQ. As DNA, the CDR3 is TGCGCCAGCAGCTCCCCCAGGCAGGGCACATCCTATGAGCAGTTCTTC. It yields the protein CASSSPRQGTSYEQFF.